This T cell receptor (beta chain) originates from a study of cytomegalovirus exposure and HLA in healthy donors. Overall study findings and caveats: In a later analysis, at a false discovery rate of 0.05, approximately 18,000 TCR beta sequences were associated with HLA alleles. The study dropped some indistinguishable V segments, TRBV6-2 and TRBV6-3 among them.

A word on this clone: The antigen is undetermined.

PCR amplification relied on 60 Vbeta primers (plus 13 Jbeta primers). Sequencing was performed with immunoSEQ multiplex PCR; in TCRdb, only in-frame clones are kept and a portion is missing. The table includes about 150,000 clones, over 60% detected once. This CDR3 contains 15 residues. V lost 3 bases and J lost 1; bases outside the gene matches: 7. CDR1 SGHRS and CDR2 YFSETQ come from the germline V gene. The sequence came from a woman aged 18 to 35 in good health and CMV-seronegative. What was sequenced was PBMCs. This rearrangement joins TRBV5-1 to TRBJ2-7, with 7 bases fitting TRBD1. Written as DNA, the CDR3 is TGCGCCAGCAGCTCTATGAGGGGACAGTCCTACGAGCAGTACTTC. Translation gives CASSSMRGQSYEQYF.